This T cell receptor (beta chain) came from a study of blood T cell repertoires in COVID-19. Study details: Spain, Italy and the United States supplied samples that represented acute and convalescent COVID-19.

Trimming removed 7 bases from V and 5 bases from J; junction bases left unmatched: 13. The CDR3 runs 17 residues. In germline, CDR1 is LGHNA, CDR2 YSLEER. The repertoire was sequenced with immunoSEQ multiplex PCR; TCRdb's copy has only in-frame clones and lacks some. This sample has 120,000 to 150,000 clones, with more than 70% found just once. Material for sequencing was peripheral blood. V is TRBV4-3 and J is TRBJ2-1, with 11 bases that match TRBD2. The receptor was derived from a human donor in a cohort sampled during active COVID-19. The CDR3 loop reads CASTKFPLAGGDNEQFF. The CDR3 DNA reads TGCGCCAGCACGAAATTTCCCCTAGCGGGGGGCGACAATGAGCAGTTCTTC.